This T cell receptor beta chain is drawn from a study of blood T cell repertoires in COVID-19 (dated by TCRdb to the early 2020s). About the full investigation: Collaborator samples came from the United States, Italy and Spain and covered acute and convalescent phases of COVID-19. The material from the prospective study consisted of cDNA or gDNA derived from T cells, B-cell-depleted T cells, or PBMCs. The dataset comprised deeply sampled blood TCRbeta repertoires from subjects exposed to, actively infected with, or recovered from COVID-19. The repertoires were released in a freely available public database meant as a resource for research on the immune response to SARS-CoV-2. The samples were drawn from the first 160 participants of the ongoing ImmuneRACE study and from more than 1,000 subjects provided by 6 global collaborators. A de-identified subject ID, COVID-19 status, age in years and sex were almost always included in the sample metadata. Where available, HLA class I and class II types were obtained from metadata supplied by the sample provider rather than from assay-based typing. Study-wide findings and limitations: The amount of clinical and demographic metadata varied by source and participant and was provided uncurated.

Via the germline V gene, CDR1 is MNHEY and CDR2 SVGEGT. Taken from cysteine to phenylalanine, the CDR3 has 13 residues. CDR3 DNA is the only sequence kept; it has 39 bases, read in frame from the first base. Trimming removed 0 bases from V and 7 bases from J; the gene matches leave 1 base unexplained. TCRbeta CDR3 regions were amplified from genomic DNA using the immunoSEQ Assay, a bias-controlled multiplex PCR. The authors' analysis ran thus. The number of nucleated cells in each sample was estimated from the amplification of reference gene primers within the assay. Sequence reads were collapsed and filtered to measure the absolute abundance of every unique TCRbeta CDR3 rearrangement. Productive Simpson clonality was computed per sample as the square root of Simpson's diversity index over productive rearrangements. The table was pulled from immuneACCESS by TCRdb, which kept in-frame rearrangements only. Such tables lose some clones; where checked, under half of the loss comes from unresolved V genes, and the rest has no known cause. Clonal size and the V and J genes are those of that table, whereas D and trimming came from the DNA. The sample has 150,000 to 200,000 clones on record, about 86% of them singletons. The ten largest clones add up to about 10% of the sample.

Concerning this clone itself: Its specific antigen is unknown. No clone much larger than this one lies a single base away; base qualities are absent.

One collaborating source in Seattle enrolled patients while the patients were actively infected and followed the patients over time throughout the course of disease. Collaborating institutions collected whole blood in K2EDTA tubes following their own protocols. For TCRbeta analysis, collaborator samples were shipped as frozen whole blood, as isolated PBMCs, or as DNA extracted from either sample type. The sample comprised peripheral blood. The receptor was isolated from a woman aged 55 to 70 with COVID-19, enrolled during active disease. The V gene is TRBV6-2 or TRBV6-3 and the J gene is TRBJ1-1, and 8 junctional nucleotides match TRBD1. The nucleotide sequence reads as follows: TGTGCCAGCAGTTACTCGACAGGGGATGAAGCTTTCTTT. It translates as CASSYSTGDEAFF.